The 27 T cell receptor beta chains listed next were all sequenced from one sample in a study of response to subunit inactivated influenza vaccine. TCRdb redid the calling of the RT-PCR reads with MiXCR, one entry per CDR3 protein. The sample lists 530,000 or so distinct CDR3 sequences, about 11% seen once, with around 9.6% in the top ten. This sample comprised PBMCs from blood, obtained on the day of vaccination. The receptor source for this set is a man aged 50 to 59 who received an inactivated influenza vaccine.

This clonotype was counted only a few times. The chain employs TRBV10-3 and TRBJ2-1; the D call may be TRBD1 or TRBD2 (5 bases each). The CDR3 is 14 residues long. Germline V gene lookup returns CDR1 ENHRY and CDR2 SYGVKD. The V and J ends lost 0 bases and 7 bases respectively, with 10 bases between them. The CDR3 nucleotides read TGTGCCATCAGTGAGTCTACGGGGCTTAATGAGCAGTTCTTC. Protein sequence: CAISESTGLNEQFF.

The CDR3 loop reads CASSLEGRPIYNEQFF. The CDR3 DNA sequence: TGCGCCAGCAGCTTGGAAGGGAGGCCTATCTACAATGAGCAGTTCTTC. J is TRBJ2-1 and V is TRBV5-1; D possibly corresponds to TRBD2 (6 bases). This CDR3 comprises 16 residues. The germline V gene has CDR1 SGHRS and CDR2 YFSETQ. The V end lost 0 bases, the J end lost 3 bases, and 13 bases lay between the germline ends. The variable domain in full, completed from reference TRBV5-1 and TRBJ2-1, reads KAGVTQTPRYLIKTRGQQVTLSCSPISGHRSVSWYQQTPGQGLQFLFEYFSETQRNKGNFPGRFSGRQFSNSRSEMNVSTLELGDSALYLCASSLEGRPIYNEQFFGPGTRLTVL.

The chain couples TRBV30 to TRBJ2-3; the D call may be TRBD1 or TRBD2 (6 bases each). The CDR3 totals 16 residues. V dropped 6 bases and J dropped 2 bases, with 21 bases sitting between them. CDR1 is GTSNPN and CDR2 is SVGIG in the germline V gene (reference sequence). The CDR3 DNA sequence: TGTGCCTGCGTTCGGGGGCCATCGAAAGTCACAGATACGCAGTATTTT. Its translation is CACVRGPSKVTDTQYF.

This chain uses TRBV2 with TRBJ2-7; D is unclear. CDR1 SNHLY and CDR2 FYNNEI come from the germline V gene. V was pared by 1 base and J by 2 bases, with 12 bases between. CDR3 length equals 15 residues. CDR3 sequence reads: CASSEVAGFAYEQYF. CDR3 nucleotide sequence: TGTGCCAGCAGTGAAGTTGCCGGCTTTGCCTACGAGCAGTACTTC.

In its sample, this clonotype was seen a few times. This rearrangement joins TRBV12-3 or TRBV12-4 to TRBJ2-1; 10 bases map to TRBD2. The CDR3 is 15 amino acids. The trim removed 0 bases at V and 15 bases at J, leaving 11 bases unmatched. The CDR3 reads CASSLASPLAGVLFF. DNA for the CDR3: TGTGCCAGCAGTTTAGCGTCCCCGCTAGCGGGGGTCCTGTTCTTC.

In this sample, this clonotype turned up a few times. This chain links TRBV3-1 with TRBJ1-1, with D uncertain. The germline V gene has CDR1 LGHDT and CDR2 YNNKEL (reference sequence). The V and J ends lost 2 bases and 5 bases respectively, with 18 bases between them. The CDR3 length is 16 residues. Here the CDR3 reads CASSQPLVGVTTEAFF. DNA of the CDR3: TGTGCCAGCAGCCAACCCCTCGTCGGGGTGACGACTGAAGCTTTCTTT.

This clonotype was counted only a few times. The rearrangement joins TRBV20-1 to TRBJ2-1, with D maybe TRBD1 (6 bases). The germline CDR1 and CDR2 sequences are DFQATT and SNEGSKA (reference sequence). Trimming left V 4 bases short and J 10 bases short, with 14 bases between. The CDR3 has 12 amino acids. CDR3 DNA: TGCAGTGCTACCCCACCAGGGGTCGAGCAGTTCTTC. It encodes CSATPPGVEQFF.

The sample holds a few counts of this clonotype. The chain has TRBV4-2 and TRBJ2-7; 7 nucleotides align to TRBD1. Germline CDR1 reads LGHNA; CDR2 reads YNFKEQ. This CDR3 is 19 amino acids long. V shed 3 bases, J shed 3 bases, and the junction held 20 bases outside the gene matches. The CDR3 loop reads CASSHLPPDRDVFNYEQYF. The CDR3 nucleotides are TGTGCCAGCAGCCACCTCCCGCCCGACAGGGACGTATTTAACTACGAGCAGTACTTC.

The chain has TRBV29-1 and TRBJ2-7, with 9 bases matching TRBD1. Germline trimming cut 5 bases from V and 4 bases from J; bases unmatched to any gene: 15. CDR3 length: 16 amino acids. CDR1 and CDR2 (germline): SQVTM, ANQGSEA. The CDR3 loop reads CSVRGDRDRVGYEQYF. The CDR3 DNA follows: TGCAGCGTTCGGGGGGATCGGGACAGGGTGGGTTACGAGCAGTACTTC.

J is TRBJ2-7 and V is TRBV15, with D hard to call. CDR1 and CDR2 from the germline V gene are LNHNV and YYDKDF (reference sequence). The CDR3 totals 14 residues. V lost 0 bases and J 2 bases, leaving 8 bases between the germline ends. This CDR3 reads CATSRELGPYEQYF. The CDR3 nucleotides are TGTGCCACCAGCAGAGAATTAGGCCCCTACGAGCAGTACTTC.

The chain couples TRBV28 to TRBJ2-3; 16 nucleotides agree with TRBD2. Germline CDR1 reads MDHEN; CDR2 reads SYDVKM. The CDR3 has 18 amino acids. Losses at the gene ends were 2 bases for V and 6 bases for J; bases not matched to a gene: 8. CDR3 region: CASSLGSGLAGGRDTQYF. The CDR3, as DNA: TGTGCCAGCAGTTTAGGGTCGGGACTAGCGGGGGGGCGGGATACGCAGTATTTT.

The rearrangement uses TRBV5-1 and TRBJ2-2; no reliable D call. Per germline, CDR1 SGHRS and CDR2 YFSETQ. V was cut by 4 bases and J by 1 base, with 20 bases left in between. This CDR3 region has 18 residues. The CDR3 DNA reads as TGCGCCAGCAGCCAGAAGGTCCGCAGTTATCAGAACACCGGGGAGCTGTTTTTT. Its translation: CASSQKVRSYQNTGELFF.

This clonotype has ten or more counts. The rearrangement uses TRBV9 and TRBJ2-7; 7 bases fit TRBD1. V lost 4 bases and J lost 3; bases outside the gene matches: 7. Germline loops: CDR1 SGDLS, CDR2 YYNGEE. The CDR3 runs 14 residues. CDR3 nucleotide sequence: TGTGCCAGCAGCCCGAGACAGGGAAGCTACGAGCAGTACTTC. Its protein is CASSPRQGSYEQYF.

This clonotype came up many times. The J gene is TRBJ1-3, the V gene TRBV4-1, with 7 positions matching TRBD1. V lost 4 bases and J lost 0; bases outside the gene matches: 6. Germline loops: CDR1 MGHRA, CDR2 YSYEKL. The CDR3 covers 16 residues. CDR3 sequence reads: CASSPMTGLSGNTIYF. The CDR3 region has the DNA TGCGCCAGCAGCCCGATGACAGGGCTCTCTGGAAACACCATATATTTT.

Many counts were recorded for this clonotype. The chain links TRBV28 to TRBJ2-7; 8 bases are shared with TRBD2. This CDR3 has 17 residues. J gave up 2 bases and V 4 bases, and 13 bases lay outside the gene matches. Germline V gene data show CDR1 as MDHEN and CDR2 as SYDVKM. CDR3 DNA: TGTGCCAGCAGTTACTCGGGGGGGACAACTCGTACCTACGAGCAGTACTTC. Amino acids: CASSYSGGTTRTYEQYF.

The chain employs TRBV20-1 and TRBJ2-1; TRBD2 agrees at 8 bases. Unmatched junction bases numbered 5, after V lost 0 bases and J lost 7 bases. CDR1 and CDR2 from the germline V gene are DFQATT and SNEGSKA (reference sequence). The CDR3 loop spans 14 amino acids. CDR3: CSARDRTSQNEQFF. The CDR3 DNA follows: TGCAGTGCTAGAGACCGGACTAGCCAGAATGAGCAGTTCTTC.

The chain uses TRBV24-1 and TRBJ2-2, with D uncertain. V was clipped by 5 bases and J by 4 bases, with 7 bases between them. The CDR3 spans 13 residues. Germline V gene data show CDR1 as KGHDR and CDR2 as SFDVKD. CDR3 amino acids: CATSGPFTGELFF. CDR3 in DNA: TGTGCCACCAGTGGTCCGTTCACCGGGGAGCTGTTTTTT.

V and J are TRBV15 and TRBJ2-1; 10 nucleotides agree with TRBD2. The germline V gene has CDR1 LNHNV and CDR2 YYDKDF (reference sequence). The V segment lost 2 bases and the J segment 8 bases; nucleotides outside the gene matches: 12. This CDR3 has 17 residues. CDR3 DNA: TGTGCCACCAGCAGACCGACCGCTAGCGGGAGTTTCTATGAGCAGTTCTTC. Its translation: CATSRPTASGSFYEQFF. The variable domain in full, completed from reference TRBV15 and TRBJ2-1, reads DAMVIQNPRYQVTQFGKPVTLSCSQTLNHNVMYWYQQKSSQAPKLLFHYYDKDFNNEADTPDNFQSRRPNTSFCFLDIRSPGLGDTAMYLCATSRPTASGSFYEQFFGPGTRLTVL.

This chain connects TRBV24-1 to TRBJ2-3; D perhaps matches TRBD1 (5 bases). The V end lost 5 bases, the J end lost 4 bases, and 12 bases lay between the germline ends. CDR3 length: 14 residues. CDR1 and CDR2 from the germline V gene are KGHDR and SFDVKD. This chain's CDR3 is CATSGGYTSDTQYF. Here the CDR3 DNA reads TGTGCCACCAGTGGGGGCTACACGTCAGATACGCAGTATTTT.

As regards this clonotype: Possible read error: a much larger clone is one base away. The rearrangement uses TRBV5-1 and TRBJ2-1, with 8 bases fitting TRBD2. The CDR3 is 16 amino acids. Germline-derived CDR1 and CDR2 are SGHRS and YFSETQ. This CDR3 is CASSHTSGPNYNEQCF. The DNA of the CDR3 is TGCGCCAGCAGCCACACTAGCGGCCCGAACTACAATGAGCAGTGCTTC.

This rearrangement joins TRBV13 to TRBJ2-2, with 7 bases matching TRBD2. CDR3 length equals 17 residues. Trimming removed 0 bases from V and 3 bases from J; junction bases left unmatched: 7. The germline V gene encodes CDR1 PRHDT and CDR2 FYEKMQ (reference sequence). This chain's CDR3 is CASSLGSLAVYTGELFF. The CDR3 DNA reads as TGTGCCAGCAGCTTAGGGTCCCTAGCGGTTTACACCGGGGAGCTGTTTTTT.

V is TRBV4-3 and J is TRBJ2-3; TRBD2 matches at 7 bases. Germline V lookup: CDR1 LGHNA, CDR2 YSLEER. The V and J ends lost 0 bases and 5 bases, in that order; junction bases with no gene match: 14. The CDR3 length is 18 residues. The CDR3 DNA follows: TGCGCCAGCAGCCAAGAGGTCGGCGGGAGCGGGGTGGTAGATACGCAGTATTTT. This sequence encodes CASSQEVGGSGVVDTQYF.

For the CDR3, the DNA is TGTGCCAGCAGCTCTGACAGGGTCTACAATGAGCAGTTCTTC. Translation gives CASSSDRVYNEQFF. The genes are TRBV7-8 and TRBJ2-1; 7 nucleotides align to TRBD1. V lost 4 bases to trimming and J lost 3 bases; unmatched junction nucleotides: 3. Germline CDR1 SGHVS, CDR2 FQNEAQ. The CDR3 is 14 amino acids.

The rearrangement links TRBV5-4 to TRBJ1-2, with 7 bases identical to TRBD1. Germline V gene sequence: CDR1 SGHNT, CDR2 YYREEE (reference sequence). The CDR3 runs to 15 residues. Trimming took 4 bases from V and 4 from J; bases not matched to a gene: 10. CDR3 bases: TGTGCCAGCAGCATAACAGGGACAGTCTTCTATGGCTACACCTTC. It yields the protein CASSITGTVFYGYTF.

The table lists this clonotype with a few counts. The CDR3: CASSPQGRTRIGNEQFF. In DNA, the CDR3 is TGTGCCAGCAGCCCCCAGGGCAGGACTAGGATAGGCAATGAGCAGTTCTTC. The chain has TRBV3-1 and TRBJ2-1; TRBD2 matches at 7 bases. The J segment lost 6 bases and the V segment lost 4 bases, leaving 15 bases of the junction unmatched. In germline, CDR1 is LGHDT, CDR2 YNNKEL (reference sequence). CDR3 length: 17 amino acids.

This chain uses TRBV19 with TRBJ2-7, with 7 bases fitting TRBD2. This CDR3 has 15 residues. Germline V gene lookup returns CDR1 LNHDA and CDR2 SQIVND (reference sequence). Trimming cost V 6 bases and J 0 bases; bases outside gene matches: 8. The CDR3 loop is CASRDLAAPSYEQYF. In nucleotides, the CDR3 is TGTGCCAGTAGAGACCTAGCGGCTCCCTCCTACGAGCAGTACTTC.

J is TRBJ2-7 and V is TRBV5-1; D could derive from TRBD1 or TRBD2 (7 bases each). Germline loops: CDR1 SGHRS, CDR2 YFSETQ. The germline V and J ends were trimmed by 1 base and 6 bases, with 17 bases remaining between them. The CDR3 loop spans 15 amino acids. CDR3 loop: CASSLMDRRGGEQYF. The CDR3 nucleotides read TGCGCCAGCAGCTTGATGGACAGGAGGGGGGGCGAGCAGTACTTC. The full variable domain, with the rest looked up from reference TRBV5-1 and TRBJ2-7, is KAGVTQTPRYLIKTRGQQVTLSCSPISGHRSVSWYQQTPGQGLQFLFEYFSETQRNKGNFPGRFSGRQFSNSRSEMNVSTLELGDSALYLCASSLMDRRGGEQYFGPGTRLTVT.